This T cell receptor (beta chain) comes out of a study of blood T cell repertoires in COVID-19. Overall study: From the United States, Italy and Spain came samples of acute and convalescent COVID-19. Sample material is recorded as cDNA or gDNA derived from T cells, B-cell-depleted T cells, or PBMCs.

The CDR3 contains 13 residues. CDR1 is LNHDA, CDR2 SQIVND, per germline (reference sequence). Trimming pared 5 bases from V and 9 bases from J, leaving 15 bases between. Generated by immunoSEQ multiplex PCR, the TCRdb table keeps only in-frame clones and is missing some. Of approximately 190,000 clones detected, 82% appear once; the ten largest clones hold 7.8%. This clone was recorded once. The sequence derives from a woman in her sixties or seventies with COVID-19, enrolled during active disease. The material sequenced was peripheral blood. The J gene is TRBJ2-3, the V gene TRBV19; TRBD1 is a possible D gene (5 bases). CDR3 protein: CASSLDQGKTQYF. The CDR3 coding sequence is TGTGCCAGTAGTCTGGACCAGGGTAAGACGCAGTATTTT.